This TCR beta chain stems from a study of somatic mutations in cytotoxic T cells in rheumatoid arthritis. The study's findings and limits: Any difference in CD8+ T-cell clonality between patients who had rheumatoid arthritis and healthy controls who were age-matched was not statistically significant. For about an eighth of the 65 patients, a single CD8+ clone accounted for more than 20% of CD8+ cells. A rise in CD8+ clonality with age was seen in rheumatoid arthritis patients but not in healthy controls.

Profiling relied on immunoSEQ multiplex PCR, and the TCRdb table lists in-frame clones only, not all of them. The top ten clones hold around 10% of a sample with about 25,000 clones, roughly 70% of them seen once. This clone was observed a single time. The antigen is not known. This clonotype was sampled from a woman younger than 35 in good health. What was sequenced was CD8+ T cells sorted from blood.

In DNA form, the CDR3 reads TGTGCCAGCCCCGTGACAGGACCAAATGAAAAACTGTTTTTT. Its protein is CASPVTGPNEKLFF. The genes are TRBV27 and TRBJ1-4; D perhaps matches TRBD1 (6 bases). V gave up 8 bases and J gave up 5 bases, with 15 bases separating them. The CDR3 extends over 14 amino acids. The V gene's germline CDR1 is MNHEY and CDR2 SMNVEV (reference sequence).